This is a list of T cell receptor beta chains from one sample in a study of blood T cells in healthy people across ages. TCRdb reprocessed the 5' RACE reads with MiXCR, giving one entry per CDR3 protein. The repertoire holds some 1,800,000 distinct CDR3 sequences, with about two fifths as singletons. Sequencing was done on a sample of blood. These receptors all come from a human donor in good health. Both conserved end residues are trimmed from each CDR3. Each record gives: J gene, V gene, clone size, CDR3 protein. A clone size is listed for some rows: how often the clone was seen (once, few, many), or a class if it is expanded.

TRBJ1-6,TRBV7-2,few,ASSQEGARNSPLH
TRBJ2-7,TRBV7-8,-,ASSLVGDRGISYEQY
TRBJ2-5,TRBV11-2,many,ASSPGTGRAETQY
TRBJ2-3,TRBV5-1,-,ASSYNGGTDTQY
TRBJ1-2,TRBV29-1,-,SVEARTDRDLNYGYT
TRBJ2-6,TRBV28,once,ASRNRDAHYGANVRT
TRBJ1-3,TRBV5-1,-,ASSRSSTGGSGNTIY
TRBJ2-5,TRBV20-1,-,SAGRGLVKGETQY
TRBJ1-1,TRBV12-3/TRBV12-4,few,ASSLTGSTTEAF
TRBJ2-7,TRBV11-2,-,ASSPNSGESYEQY
TRBJ2-3,TRBV29-1,-,SVGLMADTQY
TRBJ2-7,TRBV29-1,many,SVEEVAGASYEQY
TRBJ2-3,TRBV11-3,-,ASSTRTGATTDTQY
TRBJ2-5,TRBV29-1,few,SGEAGGMETQY
TRBJ1-1,TRBV29-1,once,SVVVGGRGNTEAF
TRBJ2-1,TRBV20-1,-,SASHESGHYNEQF
TRBJ2-3,TRBV11-3,-,ASSKRLAGGTDTQY
TRBJ2-2,TRBV4-3,-,ASSQVQGVFGELF
TRBJ2-4,TRBV5-6,-,ASSLGAGMLGNIQY
TRBJ2-4,TRBV5-1,-,ASSLDYWEQY
TRBJ2-3,TRBV20-1,-,SARAPPGVGSDTQY
TRBJ2-1,TRBV6-2/TRBV6-3,-,ASSRGLAGVLGNEQF
TRBJ1-2,TRBV28,-,ATQGPGYGYT
TRBJ1-1,TRBV20-1,-,SALNLDEAF
TRBJ1-4,TRBV10-3,-,AISEGIREKLF
TRBJ2-7,TRBV7-2,-,ASSLEGISAYEQY
TRBJ2-5,TRBV5-1,-,ASSVPGQGVYEQY
TRBJ2-3,TRBV11-2,-,ASSNRVRRPDTQY
TRBJ2-3,TRBV5-1,few,ASSSTGESDTQY
TRBJ2-5,TRBV7-2,few,ASSSPPGQGETQY
TRBJ1-4,TRBV9,-,ASSARGLGEKLF
TRBJ1-2,TRBV7-2,few,ASTPGASSRGGYT
TRBJ2-6,TRBV7-2,-,ASSPHSSGASVLT
TRBJ1-1,TRBV20-1,few,SARWEMNTEAF
TRBJ1-2,TRBV5-1,-,ASGASGPLSGGYT
TRBJ2-5,TRBV7-9,-,ASSLGPGTRKETQY
TRBJ2-2,TRBV10-3,-,AIGSSGDTGELF
TRBJ1-4,TRBV5-1,-,ASSPGQISNEKLF
TRBJ2-1,TRBV9,-,ASSVRGTNEQF
TRBJ2-6,TRBV7-9,-,ASSGPGTSKANVLT
TRBJ1-5,TRBV27,few,ASSSTGFYQPQH
TRBJ2-1,TRBV7-9,-,ASSLASGNNEQF
TRBJ2-2,TRBV5-1,-,ASSGTMNTGELF
TRBJ2-3,TRBV4-3,-,ASSQEGSASPTDTQY
TRBJ2-3,TRBV15,-,ATSRPPQVPDTQY
TRBJ1-1,TRBV12-3/TRBV12-4,-,ASSPLIWTGKEAF
TRBJ2-1,TRBV7-2,-,ASSPAWISGGNEQF